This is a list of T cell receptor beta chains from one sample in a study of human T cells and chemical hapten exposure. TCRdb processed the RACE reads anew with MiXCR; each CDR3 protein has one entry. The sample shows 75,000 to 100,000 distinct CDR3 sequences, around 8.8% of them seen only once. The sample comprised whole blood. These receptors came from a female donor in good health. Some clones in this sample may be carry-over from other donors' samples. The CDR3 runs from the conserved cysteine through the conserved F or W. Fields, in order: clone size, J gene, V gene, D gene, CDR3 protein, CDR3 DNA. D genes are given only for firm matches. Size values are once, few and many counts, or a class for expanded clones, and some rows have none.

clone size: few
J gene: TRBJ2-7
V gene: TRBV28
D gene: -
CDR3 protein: CASSLRGGAYEQYF
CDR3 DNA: TGTGCCAGCAGCCTCCGAGGGGGAGCCTACGAGCAGTACTTC

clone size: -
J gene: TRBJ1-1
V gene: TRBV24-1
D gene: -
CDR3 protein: CATSDYMGTEAFF
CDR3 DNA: TGTGCCACCAGTGATTACATGGGCACTGAAGCTTTCTTT

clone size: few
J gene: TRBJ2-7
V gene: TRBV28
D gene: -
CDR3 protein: CASRGLWEQYF
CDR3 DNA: TGTGCCAGCAGAGGTCTTTGGGAGCAGTACTTC

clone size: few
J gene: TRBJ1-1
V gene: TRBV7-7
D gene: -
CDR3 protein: CASSPIYGPMNTEAFF
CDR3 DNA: TGTGCTAGCAGCCCGATATACGGACCGATGAACACTGAAGCTTTCTTT

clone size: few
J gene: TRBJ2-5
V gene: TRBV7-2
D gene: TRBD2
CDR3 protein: CASSLGTSGRAKGETQYF
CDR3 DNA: TGTGCCAGCAGCCTCGGGACTAGCGGGAGGGCCAAGGGCGAGACCCAGTACTTC

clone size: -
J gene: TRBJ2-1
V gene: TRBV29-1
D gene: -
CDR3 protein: CSVAPVQSNEQFF
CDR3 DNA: TGCAGCGTTGCCCCAGTCCAATCCAATGAGCAGTTCTTC

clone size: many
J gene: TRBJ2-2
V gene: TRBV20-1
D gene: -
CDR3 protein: CSARDSGELFF
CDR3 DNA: TGCAGTGCTAGAGATTCCGGGGAGCTGTTTTTT

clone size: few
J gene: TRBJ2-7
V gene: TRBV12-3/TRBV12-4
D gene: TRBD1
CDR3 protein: CASSLRDRKYF
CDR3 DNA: TGTGCCAGCAGTTTAAGGGACAGGAAGTACTTC

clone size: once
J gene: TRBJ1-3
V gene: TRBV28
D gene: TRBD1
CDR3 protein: CASSLLPPGGSSGNTIYF
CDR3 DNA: TGTGCCAGCAGTTTATTACCCCCAGGGGGAAGCTCTGGAAACACCATATATTTT

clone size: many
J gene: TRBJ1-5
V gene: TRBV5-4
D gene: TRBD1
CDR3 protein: CASSLDRDQPQHF
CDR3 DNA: TGTGCCAGCAGCCTTGACAGGGATCAGCCCCAGCATTTT

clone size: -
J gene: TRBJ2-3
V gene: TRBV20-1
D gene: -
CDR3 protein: CSAVLTKGKADTQYF
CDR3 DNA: TGCAGTGCAGTGTTGACGAAGGGAAAGGCAGATACGCAGTATTTT

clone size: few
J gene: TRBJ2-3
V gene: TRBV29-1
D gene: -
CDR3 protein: CSVAYFNTDTQYF
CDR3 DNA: TGCAGCGTTGCATATTTCAACACAGATACGCAGTATTTT

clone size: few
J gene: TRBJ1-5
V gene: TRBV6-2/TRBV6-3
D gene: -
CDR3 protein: CASSYRVSYQPQHF
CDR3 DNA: TGTGCCAGCAGTTACCGGGTCAGCTATCAGCCCCAGCATTTT

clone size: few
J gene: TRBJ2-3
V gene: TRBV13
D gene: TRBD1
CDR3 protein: CASSLAGQGYTDTQYF
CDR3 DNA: TGTGCCAGCAGCTTAGCTGGACAGGGGTACACAGATACGCAGTATTTT

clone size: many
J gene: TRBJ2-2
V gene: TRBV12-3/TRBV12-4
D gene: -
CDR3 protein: CASSFHGTGELFF
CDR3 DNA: TGTGCCAGCAGTTTCCACGGCACCGGGGAGCTGTTTTTT

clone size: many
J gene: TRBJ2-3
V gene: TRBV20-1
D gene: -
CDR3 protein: CSARGDLIRDTQYF
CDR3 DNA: TGCAGTGCTAGAGGCGATTTAATTCGGGATACGCAGTATTTT

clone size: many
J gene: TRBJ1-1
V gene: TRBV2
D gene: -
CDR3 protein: CAISPGYGAFF
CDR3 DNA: TGTGCCATCTCACCAGGGTACGGAGCTTTCTTT

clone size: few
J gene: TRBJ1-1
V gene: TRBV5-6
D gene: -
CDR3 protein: CASSLTGSTEAFF
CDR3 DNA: TGTGCCAGCAGCTTAACGGGATCAACTGAAGCTTTCTTT

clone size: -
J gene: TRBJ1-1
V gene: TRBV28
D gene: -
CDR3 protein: CASSTTGDPEAFF
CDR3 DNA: TGTGCCAGCAGTACCACGGGGGACCCTGAAGCTTTCTTT

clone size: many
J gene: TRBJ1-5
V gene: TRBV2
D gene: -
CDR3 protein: CASSDKQTPGDQPQHF
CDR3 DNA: TGTGCCAGCAGTGACAAGCAGACCCCAGGGGATCAGCCCCAGCATTTT

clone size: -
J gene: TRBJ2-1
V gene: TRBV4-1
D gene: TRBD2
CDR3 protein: CASSQDRTSGRYNEQFF
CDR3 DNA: TGCGCCAGCAGCCAAGATCGGACTAGCGGGCGGTACAATGAGCAGTTCTTC

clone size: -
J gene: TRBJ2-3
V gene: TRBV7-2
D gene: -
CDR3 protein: CASSLGLSDTQYF
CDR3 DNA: TGTGCCAGCAGCTTGGGTCTATCGGATACGCAGTATTTT

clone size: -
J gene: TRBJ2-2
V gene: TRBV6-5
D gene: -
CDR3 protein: CASRAGFLGELFF
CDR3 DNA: TGTGCCAGCAGGGCAGGGTTTTTGGGGGAGCTGTTTTTT

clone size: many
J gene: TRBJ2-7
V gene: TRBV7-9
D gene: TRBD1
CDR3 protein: CASRPGTGGSEQYF
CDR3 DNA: TGTGCCAGCAGGCCGGGGACAGGGGGCTCCGAGCAGTACTTC

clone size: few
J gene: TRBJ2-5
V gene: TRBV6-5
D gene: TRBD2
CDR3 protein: CASSYMDLAGVETQYF
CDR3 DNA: TGTGCCAGCAGTTACATGGATTTAGCGGGAGTTGAGACCCAGTACTTC

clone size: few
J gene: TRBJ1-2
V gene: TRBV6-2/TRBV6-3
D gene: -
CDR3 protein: CASSYGENYGYTF
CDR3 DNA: TGTGCCAGCAGTTACGGGGAGAACTATGGCTACACCTTC

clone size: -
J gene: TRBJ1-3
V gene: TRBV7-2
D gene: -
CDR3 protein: CASSLPQAGNTIYF
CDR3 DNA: TGTGCCAGCAGCTTACCCCAGGCTGGAAACACCATATATTTT

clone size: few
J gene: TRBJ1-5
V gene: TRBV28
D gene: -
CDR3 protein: CASSFETKNQPQHF
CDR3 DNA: TGTGCCAGCAGTTTTGAGACAAAAAATCAGCCCCAGCATTTT

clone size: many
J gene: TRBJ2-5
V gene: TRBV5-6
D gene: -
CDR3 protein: CASSEGKTQYF
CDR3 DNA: TGTGCCAGCAGCGAGGGGAAGACCCAGTACTTC

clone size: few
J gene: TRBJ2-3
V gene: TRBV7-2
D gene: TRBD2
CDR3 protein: CASSPTPSGRAHGTDTQYF
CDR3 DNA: TGTGCCAGCAGCCCTACTCCTAGCGGGAGGGCCCATGGGACAGATACGCAGTATTTT

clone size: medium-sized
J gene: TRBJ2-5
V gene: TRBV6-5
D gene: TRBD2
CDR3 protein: CASSYSGTSGQETQYF
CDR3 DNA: TGTGCCAGCAGTTACTCCGGGACTAGCGGGCAAGAGACCCAGTACTTC

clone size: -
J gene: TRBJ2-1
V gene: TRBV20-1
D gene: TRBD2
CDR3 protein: CSARIDYEAGELYNEQFF
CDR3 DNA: TGCAGTGCTAGGATAGATTACGAAGCGGGAGAGCTCTACAATGAGCAGTTCTTC

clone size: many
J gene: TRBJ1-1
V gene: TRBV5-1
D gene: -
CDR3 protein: CASSPKGGERTEAFF
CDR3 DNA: TGCGCCAGCAGCCCCAAAGGGGGGGAGCGCACTGAAGCTTTCTTT

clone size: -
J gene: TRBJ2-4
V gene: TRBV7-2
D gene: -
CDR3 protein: CASSLALEENIQYF
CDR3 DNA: TGTGCCAGCAGCTTAGCGCTTGAGGAAAACATTCAGTACTTC

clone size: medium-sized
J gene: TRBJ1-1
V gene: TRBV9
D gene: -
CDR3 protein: CASSVASRPSGTEAFF
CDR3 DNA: TGTGCCAGCAGCGTAGCCAGCAGGCCAAGTGGCACTGAAGCTTTCTTT

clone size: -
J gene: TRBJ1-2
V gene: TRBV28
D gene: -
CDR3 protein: CASSLPLRQTIF
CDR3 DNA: TGTGCCAGCAGTTTACCCCTAAGGCAGACAATCTTC

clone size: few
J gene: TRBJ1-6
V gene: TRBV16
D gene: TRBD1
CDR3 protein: CASSPDRVNSPLHF
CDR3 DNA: TGTGCCAGCAGTCCGGACAGGGTCAATTCACCCCTCCACTTT

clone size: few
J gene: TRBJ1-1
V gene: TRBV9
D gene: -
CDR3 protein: CASSVEERAREAFF
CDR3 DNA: TGTGCCAGCAGCGTAGAAGAGAGGGCGCGTGAAGCTTTCTTT

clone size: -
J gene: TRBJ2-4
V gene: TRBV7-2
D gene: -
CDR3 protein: CASSVRRDIQYF
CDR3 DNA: TGTGCCAGCAGCGTAAGGCGGGACATTCAGTACTTC

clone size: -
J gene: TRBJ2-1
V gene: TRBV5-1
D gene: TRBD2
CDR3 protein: CASSVGLAGYNEQFF
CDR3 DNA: TGCGCCAGCAGCGTAGGACTAGCGGGCTACAATGAGCAGTTCTTC

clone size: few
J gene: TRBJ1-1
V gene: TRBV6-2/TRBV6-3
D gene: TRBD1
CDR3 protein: CASSTDRGRLRTEAFF
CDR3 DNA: TGTGCCAGCAGTACCGACAGGGGGCGCCTGAGGACTGAAGCTTTCTTT

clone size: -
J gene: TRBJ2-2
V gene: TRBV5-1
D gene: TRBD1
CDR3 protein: CASYSGTGSTGELFF
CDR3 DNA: TGCGCCAGCTATTCGGGGACAGGGAGCACCGGGGAGCTGTTTTTT

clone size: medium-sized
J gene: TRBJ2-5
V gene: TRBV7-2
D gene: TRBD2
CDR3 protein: CASSPDSGRETQYF
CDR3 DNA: TGTGCCAGCAGCCCGGATAGCGGGAGAGAGACCCAGTACTTC

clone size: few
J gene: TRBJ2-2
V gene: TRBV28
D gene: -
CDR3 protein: CASRTTYTGELFF
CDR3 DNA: TGTGCCAGCAGGACCACTTACACCGGGGAGCTGTTTTTT

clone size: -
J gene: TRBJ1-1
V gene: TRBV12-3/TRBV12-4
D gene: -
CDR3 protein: CASSPRTENTEAFF
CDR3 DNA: TGTGCCAGCAGCCCTCGGACAGAAAACACTGAAGCTTTCTTT

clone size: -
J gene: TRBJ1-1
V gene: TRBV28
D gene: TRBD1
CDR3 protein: CASSRRHQGARTEAFF
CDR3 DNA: TGTGCCAGCAGTCGTCGACATCAGGGGGCTAGGACTGAAGCTTTCTTT

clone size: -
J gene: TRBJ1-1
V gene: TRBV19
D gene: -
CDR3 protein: CASSIMGGTEAFF
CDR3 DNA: TGTGCCAGTAGTATCATGGGGGGAACTGAAGCTTTCTTT

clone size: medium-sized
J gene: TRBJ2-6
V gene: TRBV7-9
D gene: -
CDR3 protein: CASSLAMESGANVLTF
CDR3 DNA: TGTGCCAGCAGCTTAGCGATGGAGTCTGGGGCCAACGTCCTGACTTTC

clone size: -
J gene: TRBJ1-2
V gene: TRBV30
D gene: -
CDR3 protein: CAWRGYGEGYTF
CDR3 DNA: TGTGCCTGGAGGGGTTACGGGGAAGGCTACACCTTC

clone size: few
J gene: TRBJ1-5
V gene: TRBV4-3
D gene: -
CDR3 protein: CASSQDPGIGQPQHF
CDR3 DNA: TGCGCCAGCAGCCAAGATCCCGGGATAGGTCAGCCCCAGCATTTT

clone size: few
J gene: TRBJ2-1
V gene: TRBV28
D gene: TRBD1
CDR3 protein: CASSLWDRGMAYNEQFF
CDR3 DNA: TGTGCCAGCAGTTTATGGGACAGGGGAATGGCCTACAATGAGCAGTTCTTC

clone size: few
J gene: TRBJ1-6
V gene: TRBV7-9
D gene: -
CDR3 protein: CASSFANSPLHF
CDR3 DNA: TGTGCCAGCAGCTTTGCTAATTCACCCCTCCACTTT

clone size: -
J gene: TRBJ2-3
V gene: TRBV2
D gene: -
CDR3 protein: CASSEAFTDTQYF
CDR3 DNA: TGTGCCAGCAGTGAAGCATTCACAGATACGCAGTATTTT

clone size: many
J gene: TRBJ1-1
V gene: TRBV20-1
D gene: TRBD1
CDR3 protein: CSATYRGLEAFF
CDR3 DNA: TGCAGTGCTACCTACAGGGGGCTGGAAGCTTTCTTT

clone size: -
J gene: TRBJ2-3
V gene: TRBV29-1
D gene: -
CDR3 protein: CSVDKGVGTDTQYF
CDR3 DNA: TGCAGCGTTGACAAGGGAGTTGGCACAGATACGCAGTATTTT